Below, 28 T cell receptor beta chains from the same sample are listed, as sequenced in a study of human T cells and chemical hapten exposure. Specified time point: patch test 3, about 24 weeks after DPC sensitization. This sample's treatment: therapeutic diphenylcyclopropenone sensitization with weekly scalp DPC. Each CDR3 protein is one row after TCRdb ran MiXCR on the RACE reads. The sample comprises some 89,000 distinct CDR3 sequences, around a quarter of which are singletons, and over 9% rests with the top ten. The sequences come from whole blood, collected in connection with sensitization to the hapten diphenylcyclopropenone (DPC). The source is a man aged 40-55 years with alopecia areata. Some clones in this sample may be carry-over from other donors' samples.

This clonotype was seen a handful of times. V and J are TRBV20-1 and TRBJ2-2; 7 bases align to TRBD2. V lost 0 bases, J lost 4 bases, and 5 bases stayed unmatched. The CDR3 runs 15 residues. CDR1 is DFQATT, CDR2 SNEGSKA, per germline (reference sequence). CDR3 DNA: TGCAGTGCTAGAGATCTGAGGGAGGGCACCGGGGAGCTGTTTTTT. It translates to CSARDLREGTGELFF.

This chain links TRBV20-1 with TRBJ2-2; 14 bases fit TRBD2. The J segment lost 5 bases and the V segment lost 1 base, leaving 12 bases of the junction unmatched. The CDR3 spans 19 residues. Germline CDR1 DFQATT, CDR2 SNEGSKA (reference sequence). Here the CDR3 reads CSARASGLAGGSGTGELFF. The CDR3 region has the DNA TGCAGTGCTAGAGCGAGCGGACTAGCGGGAGGCTCGGGGACCGGGGAGCTGTTTTTT.

This rearrangement joins TRBV27 to TRBJ1-6; 7 bases fit TRBD1. The ends lost 3 bases at V and 6 bases at J; junction bases unmatched: 2. CDR3 length: 14 amino acids. Per the germline V gene, CDR1 is MNHEY and CDR2 is SMNVEV (reference sequence). CDR3 loop: CASSFHRGNSPLHF. CDR3 nucleotides: TGTGCCAGCAGTTTCCACAGGGGTAATTCACCCCTCCACTTT.

This sequence joins TRBV12-3 or TRBV12-4 and TRBJ2-7, with D unresolved. This CDR3 is 14 amino acids long. With 6 bases removed from V and 5 bases from J, the gap between germline ends came to 17 bases. CDR3 nucleotide sequence: TGTGCCAGCAGCCCCAGAGGCATTTACGACGAGCAGTACTTC. Translating it yields CASSPRGIYDEQYF.

In this sample, this clonotype turned up a few times. J is TRBJ2-3 and V is TRBV2; TRBD1 agrees at 7 bases. Germline V gene lookup returns CDR1 SNHLY and CDR2 FYNNEI. V shed 5 bases and J 5 bases; nucleotides not matched to a gene: 10. There are 15 residues in the CDR3. CDR3 region: CASSSDRIHRDTQYF. DNA of the CDR3: TGTGCCAGCAGTTCGGACAGGATCCACAGAGATACGCAGTATTTT.

This chain uses TRBV6-5 with TRBJ2-7; D is possibly TRBD1 (6 bases). The CDR3 is made up of 13 amino acids. Germline V gene data show CDR1 as MNHEY and CDR2 as SVGAGI. V gave up 6 bases and J gave up 2 bases, with 11 bases separating them. The CDR3 nucleotides read TGTGCCAGCAGATCAACAGGGCCCTACGAGCAGTACTTC. Translation gives CASRSTGPYEQYF.

V gene TRBV5-1 combines with J gene TRBJ2-5; D gene uncertain. The CDR3 is 12 amino acids. V was pared by 0 bases and J by 2 bases, with 2 bases between. Germline CDR1 is SGHRS and CDR2 is YFSETQ. CDR3 amino acids: CASSLGQETQYF. The CDR3, as DNA: TGCGCCAGCAGCTTGGGGCAAGAGACCCAGTACTTC.

The rearrangement links TRBV6-5 to TRBJ1-1; no clear D. The germline V and J ends were trimmed by 0 bases and 3 bases, with 11 bases remaining between them. CDR1 and CDR2 (germline): MNHEY, SVGAGI. CDR3 length: 15 amino acids. The CDR3 reads CASSYSSRRDTEAFF. The CDR3 region has the DNA TGTGCCAGCAGTTACTCATCCCGAAGGGACACTGAAGCTTTCTTT.

V gene TRBV21-1 combines with J gene TRBJ2-6; the listed D gene, TRBD2, was not tested against the DNA. TRBV21-1 counts as a pseudogene. This CDR3 contains 20 residues. The CDR3 sequence is CASSTGGASGRKPGANVLTF. The CDR3 nucleotides read TGTGCCAGCAGCACCGGCGGGGCTAGCGGGAGAAAGCCTGGGGCCAACGTCCTGACTTTC.

The V call is TRBV15, the J call TRBJ1-6; D call uncertain. CDR3 size: 14 residues. The germline CDR1 and CDR2 sequences are LNHNV and YYDKDF (reference sequence). Trimming left V 0 bases short and J 6 bases short, with 6 bases between. The CDR3 loop reads CATSREYSNSPLHF. DNA of the CDR3: TGTGCCACCAGCAGAGAATACAGTAATTCACCCCTCCACTTT.

This rearrangement joins TRBV5-1 to TRBJ2-1; D may be TRBD1 (5 bases). Germline V gene sequence: CDR1 SGHRS, CDR2 YFSETQ. V dropped 3 bases and J dropped 4 bases, with 17 bases sitting between them. The CDR3 is 16 amino acids. The CDR3 DNA sequence: TGCGCCAGCAGCTCGGCCCGGACAAGGCTTTACAATGAGCAGTTCTTC. This translates into CASSSARTRLYNEQFF.

This clonotype was detected a few times. This chain connects TRBV7-8 to TRBJ2-3, with a possible D match to TRBD2 (6 bases). This CDR3 comprises 16 residues. V lost 1 base and J lost 2, with 13 bases in between. Germline-derived CDR1 and CDR2 are SGHVS and FQNEAQ. The CDR3 loop reads CASSLEEGRPTDTQYF. CDR3 DNA sequence: TGTGCCAGCAGCTTAGAGGAGGGTCGGCCCACAGATACGCAGTATTTT.

V gene TRBV12-3 or TRBV12-4 combines with J gene TRBJ2-1; D could derive from TRBD1 or TRBD2 (5 bases each). CDR3 length equals 18 residues. With 2 bases removed from V and 2 bases from J, the gap between germline ends came to 19 bases. The CDR3 loop reads CASSLRADSGRTYNEQFF. For the CDR3, the DNA is TGTGCCAGCAGTTTACGGGCCGATTCGGGACGTACCTACAATGAGCAGTTCTTC.

This clonotype was observed a handful of times. The V and J genes are TRBV28 and TRBJ2-7, with D unclear. The CDR3 has 13 residues. Trimming removed 6 bases from V and 2 bases from J, with 11 bases in between. The germline gives CDR1 MDHEN, CDR2 SYDVKM. CDR3 nucleotide sequence: TGTGCCAGCAGGGAAGCCGGAGCCTACGAGCAGTACTTC. This encodes CASREAGAYEQYF.

The gene calls are TRBV7-9 and TRBJ2-5; 7 nucleotides agree with TRBD2. Germline-derived CDR1 and CDR2 are SEHNR and FQNEAQ (reference sequence). V dropped 1 base and J dropped 0; count of bases not matched to a gene: 5. This CDR3 comprises 16 residues. CDR3 DNA: TGTGCCAGCAGCTTAGGGGCTAGCGGCAACCAAGAGACCCAGTACTTC. Protein product: CASSLGASGNQETQYF.

A few counts support this clonotype. J is TRBJ2-7 and V is TRBV20-1, with 7 bases lining up with TRBD2. Germline trimming cut 0 bases from V and 5 bases from J; bases unmatched to any gene: 16. Germline-derived CDR1 and CDR2 are DFQATT and SNEGSKA (reference sequence). The CDR3 runs to 17 residues. CDR3 region: CSARDRRRGRALNEQYF. CDR3 coding DNA: TGCAGTGCTAGAGATCGCCGTAGAGGGAGGGCCCTGAACGAGCAGTACTTC.

CDR3 coding DNA: TGTGCCAGCGCTAGTTACACAGATACGCAGTATTTT. Translating it yields CASASYTDTQYF. V is TRBV10-3 and J is TRBJ2-3, with D unresolved. The CDR3 contains 12 residues. V was cut by 10 bases and J by 2 bases, with 10 bases left in between. Germline CDR1 reads ENHRY; CDR2 reads SYGVKD.

The J gene is TRBJ2-5, the V gene TRBV28; D gene ambiguous. V was clipped by 4 bases and J by 4 bases, with 13 bases between them. The germline V gene has CDR1 MDHEN and CDR2 SYDVKM. The CDR3 contains 14 residues. The DNA for the CDR3 is TGTGCCAGCAGTTGGTCTGAAGTAGGAGAGACCCAGTACTTC. This translates into CASSWSEVGETQYF.

This CDR3 reads CASMLSGGGELFF. DNA for the CDR3: TGTGCCAGCATGCTATCCGGGGGCGGGGAGCTGTTTTTT. V usage is TRBV6-1 and J usage is TRBJ2-2; a possible D gene is TRBD2 (6 bases). This CDR3 spans 13 amino acids. Looked up from germline, CDR1 is MNHNS and CDR2 is SASEGT. V was shortened by 7 bases and J by 7 bases, with 13 bases between the two germline ends.

The chain recombines TRBV24-1 with TRBJ2-1; D not resolved. The CDR3 spans 12 residues. The germline V gene has CDR1 KGHDR and CDR2 SFDVKD. V shed 1 base and J shed 7 bases, with 4 bases lying between them. The CDR3 is CATSDFGNEQFF. Written as DNA, the CDR3 is TGTGCCACCAGTGATTTCGGTAATGAGCAGTTCTTC.

V is TRBV7-9 and J is TRBJ2-7; D is perhaps TRBD1 or TRBD2 (6 bases each). The CDR3 is 16 amino acids. Germline V lookup: CDR1 SEHNR, CDR2 FQNEAQ (reference sequence). Trimming removed 4 bases at V and 4 bases at J, with 20 bases between. The CDR3 DNA reads as TGTGCCAGCAGCTCAACCGTCGGGGGCAGGGAGTACGAGCAGTACTTC. Translated, it gives CASSSTVGGREYEQYF.

The chain is built from TRBV14 and TRBJ2-1, with a weak D call TRBD2 (6 bases). The V end was cut by 4 bases, the J end by 0 bases, with 16 bases between. The CDR3 is made up of 17 amino acids. The germline V gene has CDR1 SGHDN and CDR2 FVKESK. Here the CDR3 DNA reads TGTGCCAGCAGCCCTCTTCTAGCGATCAGCTCCTACAATGAGCAGTTCTTC. Protein product: CASSPLLAISSYNEQFF.

The chain employs TRBV2 and TRBJ2-1, with D possibly being TRBD2 (6 bases). CDR3 length: 13 amino acids. Germline values: CDR1 SNHLY, CDR2 FYNNEI. V dropped 7 bases and J dropped 0 bases, with 7 bases sitting between them. CDR3 DNA: TGTGCCAGCATCGGGAGCTCCTACAATGAGCAGTTCTTC. Its protein is CASIGSSYNEQFF. Complete variable domain (other parts from reference TRBV2 and TRBJ2-1): EPEVTQTPSHQVTQMGQEVILRCVPISNHLYFYWYRQILGQKVEFLVSFYNNEISEKSEIFDDQFSVERPDGSNFTLKIRSTKLEDSAMYFCASIGSSYNEQFFGPGTRLTVL.

This clonotype has just a few counts. This sequence joins TRBV12-3 or TRBV12-4 and TRBJ2-6; TRBD1 is a possible D gene (5 bases). CDR3 length: 15 amino acids. Between the trimmed V and J ends, which lost 6 bases and 2 bases, there was a span of 11 bases. The CDR3 bases are TGTGCCAGCAGAAGAGACAGCACTGGGGCCAACGTCCTGACTTTC. This translates into CASRRDSTGANVLTF.

The chain couples TRBV2 to TRBJ2-3; D unresolved. Germline-derived CDR1 and CDR2 are SNHLY and FYNNEI. The CDR3 is 15 residues long. V dropped 1 base and J dropped 2 bases, with 10 bases sitting between them. CDR3 region: CASSEDPRSTDTQYF. In DNA, the CDR3 is TGTGCCAGCAGTGAAGACCCCCGCTCCACAGATACGCAGTATTTT.

This sequence joins TRBV7-2 and TRBJ1-1, with a possible D match to TRBD1 (5 bases). V was cut by 3 bases and J by 5 bases, with 10 bases left in between. The CDR3 is 13 amino acids. The germline gives CDR1 SGHTA, CDR2 FQGNSA. This CDR3 is CASSLGVLTEAFF. The CDR3 nucleotides are TGTGCCAGCAGCTTGGGGGTTCTGACTGAAGCTTTCTTT.

This clonotype turned up a few times. The chain combines TRBV9 with TRBJ2-1; a weak D match, TRBD1 (5 bases). Germline CDR1 reads SGDLS; CDR2 reads YYNGEE. V lost 3 bases, J lost 0 bases, and 13 bases lay in between. This CDR3 spans 16 amino acids. The CDR3: CASSETVLTSYNEQFF. The CDR3 region has the DNA TGTGCCAGCAGCGAGACAGTACTCACCTCCTACAATGAGCAGTTCTTC.

For this clonotype: The junction shows a germline mismatch at one end, possibly a read error. V usage is TRBV5-1 and J usage is TRBJ1-4; D gene unclear. The CDR3 contains 14 residues. Germline V CDR1 and CDR2: SGHRS, YFSETQ. The DNA for the CDR3 is TGCGCCAGCAGCCCGGACTCGACTAATGAAAAACTGTTATTT. Residues: CASSPDSTNEKLLF.